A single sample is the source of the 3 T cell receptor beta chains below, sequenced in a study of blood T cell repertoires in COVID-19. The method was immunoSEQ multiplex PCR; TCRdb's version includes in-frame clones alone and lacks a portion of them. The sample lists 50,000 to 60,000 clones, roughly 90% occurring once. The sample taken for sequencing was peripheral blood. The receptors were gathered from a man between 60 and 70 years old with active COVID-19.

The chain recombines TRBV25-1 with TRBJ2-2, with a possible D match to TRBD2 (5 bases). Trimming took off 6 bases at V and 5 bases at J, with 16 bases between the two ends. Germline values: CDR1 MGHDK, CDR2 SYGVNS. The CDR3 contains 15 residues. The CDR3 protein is CASRETGRRTGELFF. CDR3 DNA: TGTGCCAGCAGAGAAACGGGAAGAAGAACCGGGGAGCTGTTTTTT.

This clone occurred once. CDR3 DNA sequence: TGTGCCAGCAGCCAGAGCGGGAGGTATGAGCAGTTCTTC. Its translation is CASSQSGRYEQFF. This chain joins TRBV11-3 and TRBJ2-1; TRBD2 agrees at 9 bases. The length of the CDR3 is 13 residues. Germline V gene sequence: CDR1 SGHNT, CDR2 YENEEA. The V gene end was trimmed by 5 bases and the J gene end by 8 bases; junction bases not matched to a gene: 4.

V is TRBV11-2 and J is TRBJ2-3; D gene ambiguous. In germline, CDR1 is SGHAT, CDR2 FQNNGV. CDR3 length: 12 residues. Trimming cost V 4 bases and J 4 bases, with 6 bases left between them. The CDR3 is CASSSQSDTQYF. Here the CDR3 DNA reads TGTGCCAGCAGCTCCCAATCAGATACGCAGTATTTT.